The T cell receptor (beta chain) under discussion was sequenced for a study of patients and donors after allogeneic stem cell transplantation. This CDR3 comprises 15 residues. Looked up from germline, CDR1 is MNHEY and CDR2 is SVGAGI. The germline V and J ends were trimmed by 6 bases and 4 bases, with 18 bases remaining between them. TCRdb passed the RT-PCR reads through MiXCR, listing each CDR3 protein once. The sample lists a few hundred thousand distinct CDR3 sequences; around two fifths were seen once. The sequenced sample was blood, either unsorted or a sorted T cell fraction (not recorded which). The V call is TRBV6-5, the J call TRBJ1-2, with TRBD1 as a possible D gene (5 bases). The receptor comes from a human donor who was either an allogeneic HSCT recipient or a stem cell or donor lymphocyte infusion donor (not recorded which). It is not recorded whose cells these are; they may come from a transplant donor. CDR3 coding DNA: TGTGCCAGCAGCAAAGGGACGGTTTTAGGCTATGGCTACACCTTC. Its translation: CASSKGTVLGYGYTF.